The 19 T cell receptor beta chains below all came from one sample that was sequenced in a study of siplizumab effects on memory and regulatory T cells. Profiled with immunoSEQ multiplex PCR; TCRdb holds only in-frame clones, not every one. The table lists 50,000 or so clones, about 90% of them singletons. The sequenced material came from naive CD8+ T cells sorted from blood. Source of these receptors: a human donor in good health.

The J gene is TRBJ2-1, the V gene TRBV10-3; D remains ambiguous. V was cut by 2 bases and J by 9 bases, with 8 bases left in between. Germline V lookup: CDR1 ENHRY, CDR2 SYGVKD. This CDR3 contains 12 residues. The CDR3 nucleotides read TGTGCCATCAGTGAGGGGTGGCCTGAGCAGTTCTTC. Its translation: CAISEGWPEQFF.

This sequence joins TRBV27 and TRBJ2-1; TRBD2 matches at 8 bases. Trimming took 2 bases from V and 0 from J; bases not matched to a gene: 6. Germline V gene lookup returns CDR1 MNHEY and CDR2 SMNVEV (reference sequence). CDR3 length: 17 residues. The CDR3 loop is CASSLKDTSGSYNEQFF. CDR3 nucleotides: TGTGCCAGCAGTTTAAAGGATACTAGCGGCTCCTACAATGAGCAGTTCTTC.

CDR3 amino acids: CASSLVGRGNYGYTF. The DNA for the CDR3 is TGTGCCAGCAGTTTAGTAGGGAGAGGTAACTATGGCTACACCTTC. The chain links TRBV27 to TRBJ1-2; D unclear. V was cut by 2 bases and J by 1 base, with 11 bases left in between. CDR1 is MNHEY and CDR2 is SMNVEV in the germline V gene (reference sequence). The CDR3 is 15 amino acids.

A single count supports this clone. The J gene is TRBJ2-1, the V gene TRBV18; 11 bases agree with TRBD2. This CDR3 is 15 amino acids long. V lost 6 bases and J lost 4; bases outside the gene matches: 5. The germline V gene encodes CDR1 KGHSH and CDR2 LQKENI. CDR3 residues: CASSRLAGLYNEQFF. CDR3 DNA: TGTGCCAGCTCCCGACTAGCGGGGCTTTACAATGAGCAGTTCTTC. Using reference TRBV18 and TRBJ2-1 for the parts outside the CDR3, the full variable domain is NAGVMQNPRHLVRRRGQEARLRCSPMKGHSHVYWYRQLPEEGLKFMVYLQKENIIDESGMPKERFSAEFPKEGPSILRIQQVVRGDSAAYFCASSRLAGLYNEQFFGPGTRLTVL.

This clone appeared once. The chain has TRBV14 and TRBJ2-7; 7 bases are shared with TRBD2. This CDR3 is built from 14 residues. Per germline, CDR1 SGHDN and CDR2 FVKESK. Trimming at V came to 6 bases and at J to 2 bases, leaving 7 bases not matched to a gene. In DNA form, the CDR3 reads TGTGCCAGCAGTCAGGAGGCGGGGGCCTACGAGCAGTACTTC. Translating it yields CASSQEAGAYEQYF.

The chain couples TRBV5-1 to TRBJ2-2; no clear D. V was clipped by 0 bases and J by 1 base, with 7 bases between them. CDR1 is SGHRS and CDR2 is YFSETQ in the germline V gene. The CDR3 length is 15 residues. The CDR3 DNA reads TGCGCCAGCAGCTTGGCCGCGCGGAACACCGGGGAGCTGTTTTTT. This codes for CASSLAARNTGELFF.

The CDR3 sequence: CASFILSLSGYEQYF. CDR3 nucleotides: TGTGCCAGTTTTATCCTCAGTCTTTCGGGTTACGAGCAGTACTTC. The chain combines TRBV6-1 with TRBJ2-7; D unclear. V was trimmed by 9 bases and J by 4 bases, leaving 22 bases between them. Per the germline V gene, CDR1 is MNHNS and CDR2 is SASEGT. The CDR3 consists of 15 residues.

The chain links TRBV7-6 to TRBJ2-7, with TRBD2 matching over 10 bases. Per the germline V gene, CDR1 is SGHVS and CDR2 is FNYEAQ. J was trimmed by 1 base and V by 4 bases; bases with no gene match: 7. The CDR3 is 16 amino acids. CDR3 in amino acids: CASSSTLAGDSYEQYF. In nucleotides, the CDR3 is TGTGCCAGCAGCTCGACCCTAGCGGGGGATTCCTACGAGCAGTACTTC.

This clone was counted once. The rearrangement joins TRBV5-6 to TRBJ2-7; possibly TRBD2 for D (6 bases). The CDR3 length is 14 residues. The germline V and J ends were trimmed by 7 bases and 0 bases, with 14 bases remaining between them. Germline CDR1 reads SGHDT; CDR2 reads YYEEEE. The chain's CDR3 is CASGPDGSSYEQYF. CDR3 in DNA: TGTGCCAGCGGGCCCGACGGGAGCTCCTACGAGCAGTACTTC.

The chain employs TRBV6-6 and TRBJ1-3; D uncertain. The germline V and J ends were trimmed by 6 bases and 4 bases, with 7 bases remaining between them. The CDR3 consists of 12 residues. The V gene's germline CDR1 is MNHNY and CDR2 SVGAGI (reference sequence). Here the CDR3 reads CASRPAGNTIYF. CDR3 DNA sequence: TGTGCCAGCAGGCCGGCGGGAAACACCATATATTTT.

The chain joins TRBV27 to TRBJ2-1; tentatively, D is TRBD2 (5 bases). V lost 3 bases and J lost 2, with 8 bases in between. The CDR3 has 14 residues. In germline, CDR1 is MNHEY, CDR2 SMNVEV (reference sequence). CDR3 sequence: CASSFSGTYNEQFF. CDR3 bases: TGTGCCAGCAGTTTCAGCGGAACCTACAATGAGCAGTTCTTC.

J is TRBJ1-1 and V is TRBV7-9; no firm D call. Germline V lookup: CDR1 SEHNR, CDR2 FQNEAQ (reference sequence). This CDR3 has 14 residues. V lost 6 bases and J 1 base, leaving 12 bases between the germline ends. The CDR3 region is CASSQTDPNTEAFF. CDR3 DNA: TGTGCCAGCAGTCAGACGGACCCGAACACTGAAGCTTTCTTT. Full variable domain (outside the CDR3, taken from reference TRBV7-9 and TRBJ1-1): DTGVSQNPRHKITKRGQNVTFRCDPISEHNRLYWYRQTLGQGPEFLTYFQNEAQLEKSRLLSDRFSAERPKGSFSTLEIQRTEQGDSAMYLCASSQTDPNTEAFFGQGTRLTVV.

The rearrangement joins TRBV19 to TRBJ2-5; D is undetermined. The CDR3 length is 13 residues. In germline, CDR1 is LNHDA, CDR2 SQIVND (reference sequence). V lost 3 bases and J lost 0, with 5 bases in between. CDR3 amino acids: CASSIYNQETQYF. The CDR3 region has the DNA TGTGCCAGTAGTATTTACAACCAAGAGACCCAGTACTTC.

The rearrangement joins TRBV7-9 to TRBJ2-7, with TRBD1 identical over 7 bases. Germline V gene sequence: CDR1 SEHNR, CDR2 FQNEAQ (reference sequence). V lost 1 base, J lost 4 bases, and 4 bases stayed unmatched. The CDR3 runs 14 residues. The CDR3 DNA reads as TGTGCCAGCAGCTTAGGGACAGGCCTTTACGAGCAGTACTTC. It specifies CASSLGTGLYEQYF.

The chain carries TRBV7-7 and TRBJ1-4; D remains ambiguous. Trimming left V 1 base short and J 3 bases short, with 9 bases between. Germline V lookup: CDR1 SSHAT, CDR2 FNYEAQ (reference sequence). This CDR3 contains 15 residues. This CDR3 is CASSLGSAANEKLFF. CDR3 bases: TGTGCCAGCAGCTTAGGCTCGGCAGCTAATGAAAAACTGTTTTTT. The variable domain in full, with the rest retrieved from reference TRBV7-7 and TRBJ1-4, is GAGVSQSPRYKVTKRGQDVTLRCDPISSHATLYWYQQALGQGPEFLTYFNYEAQPDKSGLPSDRFSAERPEGSISTLTIQRTEQRDSAMYRCASSLGSAANEKLFFGSGTQLSVL.

The chain couples TRBV9 to TRBJ1-5; 7 bases map to TRBD1. The CDR3 has 14 amino acids. The V segment lost 3 bases and the J segment 7 bases; nucleotides outside the gene matches: 7. Germline-derived CDR1 and CDR2 are SGDLS and YYNGEE. CDR3 loop: CASSARTGAQPQHF. The CDR3 DNA reads TGTGCCAGCAGCGCGCGAACAGGGGCGCAGCCCCAGCATTTT.

CDR3 nucleotides: TGTGCCAGCAGTTGGACTGGAGGAGAGCAGTACTTC. This gives the protein CASSWTGGEQYF. V usage is TRBV27 and J usage is TRBJ2-7; a weak D match, TRBD2 (5 bases). There are 12 residues in the CDR3. V lost 4 bases, J lost 7 bases, and 11 bases lay in between. Germline-derived CDR1 and CDR2 are MNHEY and SMNVEV (reference sequence).

This clone came up once. The gene calls are TRBV2 and TRBJ2-7; the D gene is possibly TRBD2 (6 bases). This CDR3 is built from 13 residues. Trimming shortened V by 5 bases and J by 3 bases, and 11 bases separated the two germline ends. Germline V gives CDR1 SNHLY, CDR2 FYNNEI. The CDR3 DNA sequence: TGTGCCAGCAGTCGGGACTTGAACTACGAGCAGTACTTC. It translates to CASSRDLNYEQYF.

V usage is TRBV19 and J usage is TRBJ1-3, with D unresolved. The germline V gene encodes CDR1 LNHDA and CDR2 SQIVND (reference sequence). V lost 6 bases to trimming and J lost 9 bases, with 9 bases between them. CDR3 length: 11 residues. CDR3 DNA: TGTGCCAGTAGGACCCAGGCCACCATATATTTT. Amino acids: CASRTQATIYF.